The clone carrying this TCR beta chain appeared many times. Its target is unknown. This entry belongs to a study of identical twins. Notes on the study in general: Memory repertoires lacked the insertion deficit that abundant cord blood beta clonotypes showed. Zero-insertion findings could be partly confounded by invariant cells (MAIT and iNKT cells). The study found that models underestimated out-of-frame TCR alpha sharing in monozygotic twins.

TCRdb ran MiXCR on the 5' RACE reads and lists one entry per CDR3 protein. The sample has roughly 250,000 distinct CDR3 sequences; 6% to 8.5% are singletons. The CDR3 covers 15 residues. The ends lost 5 bases at V and 1 base at J; junction bases unmatched: 3. From germline, CDR1 is PRHDT and CDR2 FYEKMQ (reference sequence). These data were also reused for a study on yellow fever vaccine responses in identical twins.

The sequencing input was CD8+ T cells sorted from blood. The chain joins TRBV13 to TRBJ2-3; 10 bases match TRBD2. The origin of this receptor is a woman aged 18-29 years in good health. The CDR3 sequence is CASSKLAGGTDTQYF. CDR3 nucleotides: TGTGCCAGCAGCAAGCTAGCGGGGGGCACAGATACGCAGTATTTT.